Following are 10 T cell receptor beta chains from one sample sequenced in a study of cytomegalovirus exposure and HLA in healthy donors. PCR employed 60 Vbeta and 13 Jbeta primers. Clones were read by immunoSEQ multiplex PCR, and TCRdb kept only the in-frame ones, dropping some. Among about 160,000 clones listed, about 81% were seen once. Material: PBMCs. These receptors originate from a girl aged 5 to 17 in good health and CMV-seropositive.

The V call is TRBV11-2, the J call TRBJ1-4; 7 nucleotides line up with TRBD1. Unmatched junction bases numbered 8, after V lost 5 bases and J lost 5 bases. CDR3 length equals 15 residues. Germline V gene lookup returns CDR1 SGHAT and CDR2 FQNNGV. The CDR3 DNA sequence: TGTGCCAGCAGCAAGACACCGGGACAGAATGAAAAACTGTTTTTT. This encodes CASSKTPGQNEKLFF.

The V gene is TRBV5-6, the J gene TRBJ1-1; D perhaps matches TRBD1 (5 bases). This CDR3 contains 15 residues. CDR1 SGHDT and CDR2 YYEEEE come from the germline V gene. Trimming removed 3 bases from V and 5 bases from J, with 17 bases in between. The CDR3 DNA reads as TGTGCCAGCAGCTGGGGACTGGACCCGGGAACTGAAGCTTTCTTT. Protein: CASSWGLDPGTEAFF.

J is TRBJ2-1 and V is TRBV7-9, with 11 positions matching TRBD1. The length of the CDR3 is 15 residues. Germline CDR1 SEHNR, CDR2 FQNEAQ (reference sequence). V lost 8 bases, J lost 14 bases, and 17 bases stayed unmatched. CDR3 residues: CASPPDGTGGSREFF. The CDR3 DNA reads as TGTGCCAGCCCTCCCGACGGGACAGGGGGGTCAAGGGAGTTCTTC.

The J gene is TRBJ1-2, the V gene TRBV10-3, with D uncertain. V dropped 2 bases and J dropped 8 bases, with 15 bases sitting between them. The CDR3 runs 14 residues. Germline V lookup: CDR1 ENHRY, CDR2 SYGVKD. CDR3 residues: CAISEVTELRGYTF. In DNA form, the CDR3 reads TGTGCCATCAGTGAGGTAACGGAGTTGCGGGGCTACACCTTC.

This clone was found once. The CDR3, as DNA: TGTGCCATCAGTGGGAGGGACAGGCCGAACACCGGGGAGCTGTTTTTT. Translated: CAISGRDRPNTGELFF. This sequence joins TRBV10-3 and TRBJ2-2, with TRBD1 matching 8 bases. Germline CDR1 and CDR2: ENHRY and SYGVKD. With V trimmed by 4 bases and J by 0 bases, 4 bases remained unmatched. The CDR3 is 16 amino acids.

CDR3 residues: CASSSRGGSGNTIYF. CDR3 sequence (DNA): TGTGCCAGCAGCAGTAGGGGGGGATCTGGAAACACCATATATTTT. The rearrangement uses TRBV7-9 and TRBJ1-3; D possibly corresponds to TRBD1 (6 bases). The length of the CDR3 is 15 residues. V gave up 5 bases and J gave up 1 base, with 12 bases separating them. The V gene's germline CDR1 is SEHNR and CDR2 FQNEAQ (reference sequence).

The chain employs TRBV7-9 and TRBJ1-2, with unresolved D. Germline V CDR1 and CDR2: SEHNR, FQNEAQ (reference sequence). The V and J ends lost 2 bases and 5 bases respectively, with 18 bases between them. The CDR3 is made up of 16 amino acids. The CDR3 region is CASSLIAPTSLYGYTF. The CDR3 DNA reads TGTGCCAGCAGCTTAATAGCCCCGACCTCTCTATATGGCTACACCTTC. The variable domain in full, completed from reference TRBV7-9 and TRBJ1-2, reads DTGVSQNPRHKITKRGQNVTFRCDPISEHNRLYWYRQTLGQGPEFLTYFQNEAQLEKSRLLSDRFSAERPKGSFSTLEIQRTEQGDSAMYLCASSLIAPTSLYGYTFGSGTRLTVV.

V gene TRBV25-1 combines with J gene TRBJ2-1, with D uncertain. The CDR3 spans 10 residues. Germline V gene data show CDR1 as MGHDK and CDR2 as SYGVNS. V was shortened by 6 bases and J by 9 bases, with 6 bases between the two germline ends. CDR3 sequence (DNA): TGTGCCAGCAGGGGCCGTGAGCAGTTCTTC. Its protein is CASRGREQFF.

This rearrangement joins TRBV28 to TRBJ2-1; D is possibly TRBD1 (6 bases). The germline CDR1 and CDR2 sequences are MDHEN and SYDVKM. The CDR3 totals 17 residues. V was cut by 6 bases and J by 6 bases, with 24 bases left in between. In DNA, the CDR3 is TGTGCCAGCAGCCCTGCAAATTTTCAGGGGCGACTCAATGAGCAGTTCTTC. The encoded protein is CASSPANFQGRLNEQFF.

This clone was counted between two and nine times. The CDR3, as DNA: TGTGCCAGCAGCCCGAGCGGGGGGGGACTCACAGATACGCAGTATTTT. Its translation is CASSPSGGGLTDTQYF. The chain combines TRBV7-3 with TRBJ2-3, with TRBD2 matching 10 bases. V lost 5 bases, J lost 2 bases, and 7 bases stayed unmatched. The length of the CDR3 is 16 residues. Germline V CDR1 and CDR2: SGHTA, FQGTGA.